The clone carrying this TCR beta chain was counted at least ten times. No antigen is known for it. The data were obtained in a study of response to subunit inactivated influenza vaccine. General observations from the study: Researchers suggested that each seasonal influenza vaccination recruits few new T cells.

V dropped 3 bases and J dropped 6; count of bases not matched to a gene: 6. CDR3 length: 14 amino acids. Germline values: CDR1 DFQATT, CDR2 SNEGSKA (reference sequence). TCRdb processed the RT-PCR reads anew with MiXCR; each CDR3 protein has one entry. This table has about 180,000 distinct CDR3 sequences, around 9.2% appearing once. This sequence originates from a man in his forties or fifties who received an inactivated influenza vaccine. Specimen: non-naive T cells sorted from PBMCs, collected on the day of vaccination. The V gene is TRBV20-1, the J gene TRBJ2-3, with 10 bases lining up with TRBD2. CDR3 DNA: TGCAGTGCTAGTCCTAGCGGGAGAGAGGATACGCAGTATTTT. Its translation is CSASPSGREDTQYF.